The clone carrying this T cell receptor (beta chain) has just a few counts. No antigen is known for it. Germline values: CDR1 DFQATT, CDR2 SNEGSKA (reference sequence). The CDR3 is made up of 18 amino acids. V dropped 1 base and J dropped 0; count of bases not matched to a gene: 11. This sample was taken from a study of identical twins. MiXCR, applied by TCRdb to the 5' RACE reads, yields one record per CDR3 protein. This sample carries approximately 630,000 distinct CDR3 sequences, just over 7% of them seen once, and the ten largest clones take less than 2%. Findings and limits, study-wide: Insertions were reduced in abundant cord blood beta clonotypes but not in memory repertoires. Model-predicted out-of-frame TCR alpha sharing fell below observed values in monozygotic twins.

The sample was also reused in another study, on yellow fever vaccine responses in identical twins.

The sequence came from a woman in her late teens or twenties in good health. The sample taken for sequencing was PBMCs. The genes are TRBV20-1 and TRBJ1-1; TRBD1 matches 10 bases. CDR3 bases: TGCAGTGCTAGAGCGGACCGGGACAGGGGTTCGGTGAACACTGAAGCTTTCTTT. Translating it yields CSARADRDRGSVNTEAFF.